This TCR beta chain derives from a study of blood T cell repertoires in COVID-19. Study-level information: Spain, Italy and the United States supplied samples that represented acute and convalescent COVID-19.

The authors' processing: Amplified reference gene primers provided the basis for estimating nucleated cell counts. Profiled with immunoSEQ multiplex PCR; TCRdb holds only in-frame clones, not every one. V and J calls and clone size are those listed in that table; D and trimming were worked out from the DNA. The sample includes about 68,000 clones, approximately 90% of them seen just once. The germline CDR1 and CDR2 sequences are WNHNN and SYGVQD (reference sequence). CDR3 size: 17 residues. V trimming: 6 bases; J trimming: 4 bases; junction bases outside the gene matches: 8. Sequencing input: peripheral blood. The sequence was obtained from a woman aged 60 to 75 with active COVID-19. The chain employs TRBV10-1 and TRBJ2-6; TRBD1 agrees at 11 bases. CDR3 protein: CASSKGQGAGGANVLTF. CDR3 in DNA: TGCGCCAGCAGCAAAGGACAGGGGGCAGGAGGGGCCAACGTCCTGACTTTC.